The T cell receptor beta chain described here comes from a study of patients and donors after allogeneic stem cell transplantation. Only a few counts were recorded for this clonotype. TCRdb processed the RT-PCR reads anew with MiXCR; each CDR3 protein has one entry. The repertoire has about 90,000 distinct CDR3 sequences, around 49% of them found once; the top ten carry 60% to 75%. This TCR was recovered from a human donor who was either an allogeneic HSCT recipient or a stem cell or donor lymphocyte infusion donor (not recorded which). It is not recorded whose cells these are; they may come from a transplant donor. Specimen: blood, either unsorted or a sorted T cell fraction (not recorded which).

The CDR3 DNA reads TGTGCTAGTGGTTTGCCCGGGACAGAAAATCAGCCCCAGCATTTT. It encodes CASGLPGTENQPQHF. V is TRBV12-5 and J is TRBJ1-5; TRBD1 agrees at 7 bases. Germline loops: CDR1 LGHNT, CDR2 FRNRAP. There are 15 residues in the CDR3. V dropped 2 bases and J dropped 4; count of bases not matched to a gene: 5.